Reported below is one T cell receptor (beta chain). The data originate from a study of blood T cell repertoires in COVID-19. Study-wide context: Sites in the United States, Italy and Spain provided acute and convalescent COVID-19 samples. T cells, B-cell-depleted T cells, or PBMCs supplied cDNA or gDNA.

In the original analysis: Researchers report that nucleated cell counts were estimated from reference gene primer amplification. The protocol was immunoSEQ multiplex PCR, while the TCRdb copy is restricted to in-frame clones and leaves out a portion. D and trimming come from the DNA, and the V and J calls and clone size come from that table. The table lists approximately 35,000 clones, 85% to 95% of them singletons. The length of the CDR3 is 18 residues. The ends lost 4 bases at V and 1 base at J; junction bases unmatched: 14. CDR1 SGHRS and CDR2 YFSETQ come from the germline V gene. V gene TRBV5-1 combines with J gene TRBJ2-3; 8 bases match TRBD1. Material: peripheral blood. The receptor's source is a human donor in a cohort sampled during active COVID-19. The CDR3 DNA follows: TGCGCCAGCAGCGTCTACCCCCGGGAGACAGGGGGCACAGATACGCAGTATTTT. It is translated as CASSVYPRETGGTDTQYF. Using reference TRBV5-1 and TRBJ2-3 for the parts outside the CDR3, the full variable domain is KAGVTQTPRYLIKTRGQQVTLSCSPISGHRSVSWYQQTPGQGLQFLFEYFSETQRNKGNFPGRFSGRQFSNSRSEMNVSTLELGDSALYLCASSVYPRETGGTDTQYFGPGTRLTVL.